The 13 T cell receptor beta chains in this list originate from one sample, sequenced in a study of radiotherapy plus CTLA-4 blockade in lung cancer. Only in-frame clones appear in the TCRdb table, and some are missing; sequencing was by immunoSEQ multiplex PCR. The top ten clones hold about 4% of a sample with roughly 66,000 clones, around 86% of them seen once. Sequencing was performed on peripheral blood, taken from a patient treated with radiotherapy plus ipilimumab. The receptor source for this set is a human donor with non-small cell lung cancer who had a partial response to radiotherapy plus ipilimumab.

The V gene is TRBV18, the J gene TRBJ1-1; D is unresolved. Germline V gene lookup returns CDR1 KGHSH and CDR2 LQKENI. V was clipped by 3 bases and J by 1 base, with 15 bases between them. The CDR3 is made up of 16 amino acids. The CDR3: CASSPPGSTRNTEAFF. Written as DNA, the CDR3 is TGTGCCAGCTCACCTCCAGGATCTACACGGAACACTGAAGCTTTCTTT.

This chain uses TRBV19 with TRBJ2-1; a weak D match, TRBD2 (6 bases). The CDR3 totals 17 residues. Trimming left V 5 bases short and J 3 bases short, with 20 bases between. Germline loops: CDR1 LNHDA, CDR2 SQIVND (reference sequence). The CDR3 nucleotides read TGTGCCAGTAGTTCTCAGAGGTTAGCGGAGAACTACAATGAGCAGTTCTTC. Its translation: CASSSQRLAENYNEQFF. Complete variable domain (other parts from reference TRBV19 and TRBJ2-1): DGGITQSPKYLFRKEGQNVTLSCEQNLNHDAMYWYRQDPGQGLRLIYYSQIVNDFQKGDIAEGYSVSREKKESFPLTVTSAQKNPTAFYLCASSSQRLAENYNEQFFGPGTRLTVL.

The chain combines TRBV7-9 with TRBJ2-2; D ambiguous. The CDR3 runs 14 residues. The germline gives CDR1 SEHNR, CDR2 FQNEAQ (reference sequence). V was trimmed by 5 bases and J by 0 bases, leaving 7 bases between them. The CDR3 DNA reads as TGTGCCAGCAGCCCCGACACGAACACCGGGGAGCTGTTTTTT. It yields the protein CASSPDTNTGELFF.

The V and J genes are TRBV9 and TRBJ2-3; 8 bases line up with TRBD2. Germline V gene sequence: CDR1 SGDLS, CDR2 YYNGEE. The CDR3 covers 16 residues. The trim removed 1 base at V and 0 bases at J, leaving 4 bases unmatched. DNA of the CDR3: TGTGCCAGCAGCGTAAACCCTAGCGGGAGCACAGATACGCAGTATTTT. It specifies CASSVNPSGSTDTQYF.

This rearrangement joins TRBV11-2 to TRBJ1-1, with a tentative D call TRBD1 (6 bases). Trimming took off 8 bases at V and 10 bases at J, with 14 bases between the two ends. The CDR3 length is 11 residues. In germline, CDR1 is SGHAT, CDR2 FQNNGV. In nucleotides, the CDR3 is TGTGCCAGCGCCCGAGGGGGGGTAGCTTTCTTT. This encodes CASARGGVAFF.

This clone was recorded once. The chain recombines TRBV28 with TRBJ1-1; D unclear. V lost 2 bases to trimming and J lost 0 bases, with 4 bases between them. Germline V gives CDR1 MDHEN, CDR2 SYDVKM. This CDR3 spans 13 amino acids. CDR3: CASSLHMNTEAFF. In nucleotides, the CDR3 is TGTGCCAGCAGTTTACACATGAACACTGAAGCTTTCTTT.

The rearrangement uses TRBV18 and TRBJ2-1, with D perhaps TRBD1 (5 bases). V was clipped by 1 base and J by 7 bases, with 20 bases between them. Germline loops: CDR1 KGHSH, CDR2 LQKENI. This CDR3 region has 17 residues. As DNA, the CDR3 is TGTGCCAGCTCACCACTGGCAGGGTTGGGAAAGGGGAATGAGCAGTTCTTC. Amino acid sequence: CASSPLAGLGKGNEQFF.

This clone was found once. The rearrangement uses TRBV5-5 and TRBJ2-2; 11 bases map to TRBD2. CDR1 and CDR2 from the germline V gene are SGHKS and YYEKEE (reference sequence). The CDR3 length is 16 residues. With 0 bases clipped from V and 8 bases from J, the junction kept 6 bases outside the gene matches. The CDR3 DNA reads as TGTGCCAGCAGCTTGGCTAGCGGGAGGTTAGAAGGGGAGCTGTTTTTT. This sequence encodes CASSLASGRLEGELFF.

V gene TRBV27 combines with J gene TRBJ2-7; D is possibly TRBD2 (6 bases). Trimming pared 8 bases from V and 4 bases from J, leaving 6 bases between. Looked up from germline, CDR1 is MNHEY and CDR2 is SMNVEV (reference sequence). The CDR3 runs to 10 residues. CDR3 bases: TGTGCCAGCGGGACTTACGAGCAGTACTTC. It translates to CASGTYEQYF.

The rearrangement uses TRBV9 and TRBJ2-5; TRBD2 agrees at 13 bases. This CDR3 contains 17 residues. After removal of 1 base from V and 5 bases from J, the junction contained 8 bases not matched to a gene. The germline CDR1 and CDR2 sequences are SGDLS and YYNGEE. This CDR3 reads CASSVTGTSGTRETQYF. The CDR3, as DNA: TGTGCCAGCAGCGTAACCGGGACTAGCGGGACTAGGGAGACCCAGTACTTC.

The CDR3, as DNA: TGTGCCAGCAGCTTGGCGATCCTGGGCCCCTACAATGAGCAGTTCTTC. Translating gives CASSLAILGPYNEQFF. V usage is TRBV5-5 and J usage is TRBJ2-1; unclear D gene. The CDR3 sequence is 16 residues long. Germline loops: CDR1 SGHKS, CDR2 YYEKEE (reference sequence). V lost 0 bases and J lost 2, with 12 bases in between.

The V and J genes are TRBV19 and TRBJ2-7, with unresolved D. CDR1 and CDR2 from the germline V gene are LNHDA and SQIVND (reference sequence). This CDR3 has 16 residues. V dropped 4 bases and J dropped 2 bases, with 18 bases sitting between them. CDR3: CASSTMVTESPYEQYF. The CDR3, as DNA: TGTGCCAGTAGTACGATGGTTACCGAAAGCCCCTACGAGCAGTACTTC.

The genes are TRBV13 and TRBJ1-2; tentatively, D is TRBD1 (5 bases). Germline V lookup: CDR1 PRHDT, CDR2 FYEKMQ (reference sequence). The V and J ends lost 5 bases and 6 bases respectively, with 10 bases between them. The CDR3 sequence is 12 residues long. CDR3 residues: CASSPRQNGYTF. Here the CDR3 DNA reads TGTGCCAGCAGCCCGAGACAGAATGGCTACACCTTC.